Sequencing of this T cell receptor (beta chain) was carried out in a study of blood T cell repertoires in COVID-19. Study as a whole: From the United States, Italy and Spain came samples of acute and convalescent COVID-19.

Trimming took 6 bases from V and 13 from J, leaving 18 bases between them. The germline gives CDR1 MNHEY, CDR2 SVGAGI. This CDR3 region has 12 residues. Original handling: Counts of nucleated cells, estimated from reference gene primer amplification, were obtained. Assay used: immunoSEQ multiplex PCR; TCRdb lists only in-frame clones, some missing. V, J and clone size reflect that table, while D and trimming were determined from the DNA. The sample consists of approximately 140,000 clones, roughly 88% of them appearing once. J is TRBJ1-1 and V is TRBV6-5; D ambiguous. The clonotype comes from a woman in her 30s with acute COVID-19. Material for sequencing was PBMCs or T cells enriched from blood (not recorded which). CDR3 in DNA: TGTGCCAGCAGCTCTTTCAAATCTGGAGTTTTCTTT. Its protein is CASSSFKSGVFF.